A selection of T cell receptor beta chains follows, all from one sample in a study of STAT5B mutations in CD4+ large granular lymphocyte leukemia. Assay: immunoSEQ multiplex PCR; the TCRdb copy retains only in-frame clones and omits some. The repertoire holds 32,000 or so clones, around 80% seen once, with roughly 6.2% in the top ten. What was sequenced was CD4+ T cells from blood buffy coats. Source of these receptors: a human donor in good health. Both conserved end residues are part of each CDR3. Each record gives: CDR3 protein, V gene, D gene, J gene. A D gene is named only where the DNA matches it firmly.

CASSLWGGSGGMTDTQYF	TRBV7-2	TRBD2	TRBJ2-3
CASSTHGRRNIQYF	TRBV21-1	NA	TRBJ2-4
CASSSNTNTGELFF	TRBV19	NA	TRBJ2-2
CASSIQVGISYEQYF	TRBV19	NA	TRBJ2-7
CASSLEDPTDTQYF	TRBV5-1	NA	TRBJ2-3
CASSPQGINYGYTF	TRBV18	NA	TRBJ1-2
CASSRGLGQETQYF	TRBV18	NA	TRBJ2-5
CASSPVTGGSEAFF	TRBV4-3	TRBD1	TRBJ1-1
CASSTNSYGYTF	TRBV7-8	NA	TRBJ1-2
CASKSYNEQFF	TRBV5-6	NA	TRBJ2-1
CASSPRTGAGNTIYF	TRBV9	TRBD1	TRBJ1-3
CATPGQGEEKLFF	TRBV15	TRBD1	TRBJ1-4
CASRYTGTVIRPQHF	TRBV28	TRBD1	TRBJ1-5
CASNTEAFF	TRBV15	NA	TRBJ1-1
CASSIARNEAFF	TRBV19	NA	TRBJ1-1
CASSLEQGLSPLHF	TRBV7-2	NA	TRBJ1-6
CASSIKLSDRSAYTF	TRBV19	TRBD1	TRBJ1-2
CASSFPAGQNEKLFF	TRBV7-2	NA	TRBJ1-4
CASSYTGGDTGYTF	TRBV7-2	TRBD1	TRBJ1-2
CASSVSKTVLGETQYF	TRBV28	NA	TRBJ2-5
CSVDRGLSSNYGYTF	TRBV29-1	TRBD1	TRBJ1-2
CASSPVGGSGNTIYF	TRBV18	NA	TRBJ1-3
CASSDSGAYEQYF	TRBV18	NA	TRBJ2-7
CASSPRTGYGYTF	TRBV7-2	NA	TRBJ1-2
CASDGGTNTGELFF	TRBV2	NA	TRBJ2-2
CSASAETQYF	TRBV20-1	NA	TRBJ2-5
CASSLGGASIYEQYF	TRBV11-3	NA	TRBJ2-7